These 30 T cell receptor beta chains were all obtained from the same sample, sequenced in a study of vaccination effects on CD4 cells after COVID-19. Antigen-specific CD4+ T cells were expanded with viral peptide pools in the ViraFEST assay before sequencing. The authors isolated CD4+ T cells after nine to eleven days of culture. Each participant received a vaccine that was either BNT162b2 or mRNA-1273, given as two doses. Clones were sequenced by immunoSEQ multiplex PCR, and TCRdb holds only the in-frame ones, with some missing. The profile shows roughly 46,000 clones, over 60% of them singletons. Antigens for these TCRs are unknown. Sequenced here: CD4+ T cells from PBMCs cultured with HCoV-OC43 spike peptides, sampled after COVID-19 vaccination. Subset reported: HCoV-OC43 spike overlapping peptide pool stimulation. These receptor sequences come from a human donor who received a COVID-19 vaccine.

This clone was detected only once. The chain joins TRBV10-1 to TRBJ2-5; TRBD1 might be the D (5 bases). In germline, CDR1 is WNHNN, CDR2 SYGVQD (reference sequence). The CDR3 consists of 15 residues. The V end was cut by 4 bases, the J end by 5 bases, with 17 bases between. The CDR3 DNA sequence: TGCGCCAGCAGTGCCCAGGGTCGCGTCTGGGAGACCCAGTACTTC. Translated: CASSAQGRVWETQYF.

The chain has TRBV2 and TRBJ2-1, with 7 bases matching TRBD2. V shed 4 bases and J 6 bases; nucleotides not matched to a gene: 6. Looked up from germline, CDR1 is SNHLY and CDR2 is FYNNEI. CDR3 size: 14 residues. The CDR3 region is CASSGLAAINEQFF. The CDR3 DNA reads TGTGCCAGCAGTGGGCTAGCGGCAATCAATGAGCAGTTCTTC.

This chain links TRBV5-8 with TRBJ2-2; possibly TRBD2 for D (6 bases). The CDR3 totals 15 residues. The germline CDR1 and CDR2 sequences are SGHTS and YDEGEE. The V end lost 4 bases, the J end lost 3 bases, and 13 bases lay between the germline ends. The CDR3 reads CASSRDGGYTGELFF. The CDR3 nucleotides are TGTGCCAGCAGCCGTGACGGGGGTTACACCGGGGAGCTGTTTTTT. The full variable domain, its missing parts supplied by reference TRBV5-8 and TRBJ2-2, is EAGVTQSPTHLIKTRGQQATLRCSPISGHTSVYWYQQALGLGLQFLLWYDEGEERNRGNFPPRFSGRQFPNYSSELNVNALELEDSALYLCASSRDGGYTGELFFGEGSRLTVL.

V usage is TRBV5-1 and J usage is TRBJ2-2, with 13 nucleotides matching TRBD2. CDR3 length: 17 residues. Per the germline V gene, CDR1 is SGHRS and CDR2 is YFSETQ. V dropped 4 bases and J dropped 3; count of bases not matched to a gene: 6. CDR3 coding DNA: TGCGCCAGCAGCATGGGACTAGCGGGACTCCACACCGGGGAGCTGTTTTTT. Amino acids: CASSMGLAGLHTGELFF.

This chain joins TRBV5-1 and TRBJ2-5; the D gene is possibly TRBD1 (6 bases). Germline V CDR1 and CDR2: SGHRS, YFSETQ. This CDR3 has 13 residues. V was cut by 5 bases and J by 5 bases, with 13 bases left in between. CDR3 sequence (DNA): TGCGCCAGCAGTACAGGGTTTTTGGAGACCCAGTACTTC. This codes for CASSTGFLETQYF.

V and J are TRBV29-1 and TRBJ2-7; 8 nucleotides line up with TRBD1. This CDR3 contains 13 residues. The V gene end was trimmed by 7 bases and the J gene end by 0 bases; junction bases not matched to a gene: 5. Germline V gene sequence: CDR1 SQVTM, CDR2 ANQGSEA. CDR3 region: CSASRGHSYEQYF. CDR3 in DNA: TGCAGCGCTTCCAGGGGGCACTCCTACGAGCAGTACTTC.

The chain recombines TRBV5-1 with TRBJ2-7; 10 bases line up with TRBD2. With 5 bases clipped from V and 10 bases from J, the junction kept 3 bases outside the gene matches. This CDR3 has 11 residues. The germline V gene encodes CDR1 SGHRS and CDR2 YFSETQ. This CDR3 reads CASRGTSDQYF. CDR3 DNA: TGCGCCAGCAGAGGGACTAGCGATCAGTACTTC. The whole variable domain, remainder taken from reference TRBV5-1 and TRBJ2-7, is KAGVTQTPRYLIKTRGQQVTLSCSPISGHRSVSWYQQTPGQGLQFLFEYFSETQRNKGNFPGRFSGRQFSNSRSEMNVSTLELGDSALYLCASRGTSDQYFGPGTRLTVT.

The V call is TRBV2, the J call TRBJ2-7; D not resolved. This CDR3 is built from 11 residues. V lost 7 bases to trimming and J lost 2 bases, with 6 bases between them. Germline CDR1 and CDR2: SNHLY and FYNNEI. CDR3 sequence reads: CASTSTYEQYF. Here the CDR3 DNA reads TGTGCCAGCACCTCGACCTACGAGCAGTACTTC.

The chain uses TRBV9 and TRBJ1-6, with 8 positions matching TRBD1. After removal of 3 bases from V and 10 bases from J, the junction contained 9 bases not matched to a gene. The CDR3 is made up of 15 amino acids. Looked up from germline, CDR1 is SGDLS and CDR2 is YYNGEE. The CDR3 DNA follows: TGTGCCAGCAGCGCGTCGACAGGGGTTAGGTCACCCCTCCACTTT. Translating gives CASSASTGVRSPLHF.

The CDR3 nucleotides read TGTGCCACCAGCAGGCTTGGGAATGAGCAGTTCTTC. Translation gives CATSRLGNEQFF. J is TRBJ2-1 and V is TRBV24-1; D uncertain. Trimming pared 7 bases from V and 7 bases from J, leaving 10 bases between. The germline V gene has CDR1 KGHDR and CDR2 SFDVKD. The CDR3 sequence is 12 residues long.

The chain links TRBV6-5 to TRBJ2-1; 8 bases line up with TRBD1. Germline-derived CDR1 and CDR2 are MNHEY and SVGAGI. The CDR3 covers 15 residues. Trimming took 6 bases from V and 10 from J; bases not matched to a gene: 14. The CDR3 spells CASRPNGQGTDEQFF. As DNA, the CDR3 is TGTGCCAGCAGACCCAACGGACAGGGTACGGACGAGCAGTTCTTC.

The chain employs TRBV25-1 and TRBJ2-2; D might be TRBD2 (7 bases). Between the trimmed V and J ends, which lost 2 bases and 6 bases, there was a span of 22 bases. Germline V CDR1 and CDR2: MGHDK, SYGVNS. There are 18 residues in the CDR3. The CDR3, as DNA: TGTGCCAGCAGTGAAGATTTGGGGGGGCTCTCTAGGGCCGGGGAGCTGTTTTTT. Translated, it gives CASSEDLGGLSRAGELFF. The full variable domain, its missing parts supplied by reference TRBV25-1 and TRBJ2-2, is EADIYQTPRYLVIGTGKKITLECSQTMGHDKMYWYQQDPGMELHLIHYSYGVNSTEKGDLSSESTVSRIRTEHFPLTLESARPSHTSQYLCASSEDLGGLSRAGELFFGEGSRLTVL.

The CDR3 loop is CASSPGGAPGPVNTGELFF. The DNA of the CDR3 is TGCGCCAGCAGCCCGGGGGGGGCGCCGGGCCCCGTGAACACCGGGGAGCTGTTTTTT. This chain connects TRBV4-1 to TRBJ2-2; 8 bases map to TRBD2. Germline CDR1 is MGHRA and CDR2 is YSYEKL. With 4 bases clipped from V and 1 base from J, the junction kept 14 bases outside the gene matches. The CDR3 is made up of 19 amino acids.

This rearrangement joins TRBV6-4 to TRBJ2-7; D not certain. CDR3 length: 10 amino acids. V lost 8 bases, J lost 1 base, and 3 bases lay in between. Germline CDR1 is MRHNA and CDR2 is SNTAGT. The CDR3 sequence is CASWSYEQYF. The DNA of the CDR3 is TGTGCCAGCTGGTCCTACGAGCAGTACTTC.

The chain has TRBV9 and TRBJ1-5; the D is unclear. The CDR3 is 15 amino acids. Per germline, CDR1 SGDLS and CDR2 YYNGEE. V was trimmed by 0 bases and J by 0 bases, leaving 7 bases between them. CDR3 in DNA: TGTGCCAGCAGCGTAGGGTCCGTTAGCAATCAGCCCCAGCATTTT. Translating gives CASSVGSVSNQPQHF.

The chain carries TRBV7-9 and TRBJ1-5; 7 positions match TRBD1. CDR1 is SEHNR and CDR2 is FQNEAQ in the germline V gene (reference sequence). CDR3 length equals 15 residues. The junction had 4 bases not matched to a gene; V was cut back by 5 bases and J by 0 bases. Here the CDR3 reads CASSPTGSSNQPQHF. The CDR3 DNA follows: TGTGCCAGCAGCCCGACAGGGAGTAGCAATCAGCCCCAGCATTTT.

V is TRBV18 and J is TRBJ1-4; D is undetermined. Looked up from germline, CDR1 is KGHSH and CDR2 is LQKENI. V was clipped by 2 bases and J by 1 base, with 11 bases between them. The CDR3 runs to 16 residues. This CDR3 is CASSPSGIGTNEKLFF. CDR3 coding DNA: TGTGCCAGCTCACCATCGGGGATAGGAACTAATGAAAAACTGTTTTTT.

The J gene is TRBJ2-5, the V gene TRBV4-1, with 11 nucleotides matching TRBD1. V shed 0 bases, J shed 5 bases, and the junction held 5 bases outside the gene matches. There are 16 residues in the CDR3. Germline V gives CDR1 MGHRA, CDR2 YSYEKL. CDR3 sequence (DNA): TGCGCCAGCAGCCAAGAGTGGACAGGGGGCACTGAGACCCAGTACTTC. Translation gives CASSQEWTGGTETQYF.

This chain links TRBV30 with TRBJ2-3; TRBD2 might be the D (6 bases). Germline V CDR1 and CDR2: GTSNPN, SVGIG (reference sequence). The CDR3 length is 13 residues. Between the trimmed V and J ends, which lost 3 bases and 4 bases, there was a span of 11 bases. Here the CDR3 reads CAWSRRRADTQYF. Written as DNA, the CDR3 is TGTGCCTGGAGCCGCCGGAGGGCAGATACGCAGTATTTT.

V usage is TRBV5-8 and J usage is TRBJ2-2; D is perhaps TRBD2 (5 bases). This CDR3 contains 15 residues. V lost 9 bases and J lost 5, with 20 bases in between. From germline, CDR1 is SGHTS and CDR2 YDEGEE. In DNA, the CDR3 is TGTGCCACCCCGGGGTTCGTGCAGCTTACCGGGGAGCTGTTTTTT. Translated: CATPGFVQLTGELFF. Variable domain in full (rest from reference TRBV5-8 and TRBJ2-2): EAGVTQSPTHLIKTRGQQATLRCSPISGHTSVYWYQQALGLGLQFLLWYDEGEERNRGNFPPRFSGRQFPNYSSELNVNALELEDSALYLCATPGFVQLTGELFFGEGSRLTVL.

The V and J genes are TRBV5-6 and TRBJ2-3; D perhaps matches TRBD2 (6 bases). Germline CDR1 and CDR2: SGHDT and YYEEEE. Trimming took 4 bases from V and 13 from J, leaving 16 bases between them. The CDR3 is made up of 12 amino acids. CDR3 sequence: CASSPGTRDEYF. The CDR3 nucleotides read TGTGCCAGCAGCCCGGGGACTCGAGACGAGTATTTT.

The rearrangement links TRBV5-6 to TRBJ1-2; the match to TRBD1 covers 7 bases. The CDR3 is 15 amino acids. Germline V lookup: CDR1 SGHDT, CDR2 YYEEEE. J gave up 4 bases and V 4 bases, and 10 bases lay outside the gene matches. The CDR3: CASSAQGKGAYGYTF. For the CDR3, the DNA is TGTGCCAGCAGCGCACAGGGGAAGGGAGCCTATGGCTACACCTTC.

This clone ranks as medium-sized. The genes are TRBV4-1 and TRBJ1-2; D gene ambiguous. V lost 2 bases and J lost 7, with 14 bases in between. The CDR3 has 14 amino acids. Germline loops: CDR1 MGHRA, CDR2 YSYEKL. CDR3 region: CASSQPAFSGGYTF. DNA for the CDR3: TGCGCCAGCAGCCAACCCGCCTTCTCGGGTGGCTACACCTTC.

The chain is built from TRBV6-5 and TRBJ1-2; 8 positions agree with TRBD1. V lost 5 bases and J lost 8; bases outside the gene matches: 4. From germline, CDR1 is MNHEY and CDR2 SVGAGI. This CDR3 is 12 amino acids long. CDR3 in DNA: TGTGCCAGCAGTCTCGGACAGGGAGGCTACACCTTC. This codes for CASSLGQGGYTF.

The CDR3 reads CAWSLPRTLAGSYEQYF. The CDR3 DNA sequence: TGTGCCTGGAGTCTCCCCCGAACTTTAGCGGGGTCCTACGAGCAGTACTTC. V is TRBV30 and J is TRBJ2-7; 8 bases match TRBD2. Germline V gives CDR1 GTSNPN, CDR2 SVGIG (reference sequence). Trimming took 2 bases from V and 1 from J; bases not matched to a gene: 13. The CDR3 contains 17 residues.

CDR3 DNA sequence: TGCGCCAGCAGCCCGGGACAGTTCACCGGGGAGCTGTTTTTT. This sequence encodes CASSPGQFTGELFF. The chain is built from TRBV5-1 and TRBJ2-2, with 7 nucleotides matching TRBD1. CDR3 length equals 14 residues. CDR1 is SGHRS, CDR2 YFSETQ, per germline. Trimming removed 4 bases from V and 4 bases from J; junction bases left unmatched: 4.

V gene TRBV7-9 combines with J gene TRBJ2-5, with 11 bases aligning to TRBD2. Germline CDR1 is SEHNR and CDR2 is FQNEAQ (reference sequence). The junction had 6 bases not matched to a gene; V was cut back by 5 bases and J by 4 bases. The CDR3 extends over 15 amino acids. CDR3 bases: TGTGCCAGCAGCACGAATAGCGGGAGGGGAGAGACCCAGTACTTC. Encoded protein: CASSTNSGRGETQYF.

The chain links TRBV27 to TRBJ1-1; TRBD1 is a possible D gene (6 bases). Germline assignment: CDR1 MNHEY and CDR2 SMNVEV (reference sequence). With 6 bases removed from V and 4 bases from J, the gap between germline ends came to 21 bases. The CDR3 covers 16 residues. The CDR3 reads CASSHPTAGVGTEAFF. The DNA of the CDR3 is TGTGCCAGCAGCCATCCAACCGCAGGGGTAGGCACTGAAGCTTTCTTT.

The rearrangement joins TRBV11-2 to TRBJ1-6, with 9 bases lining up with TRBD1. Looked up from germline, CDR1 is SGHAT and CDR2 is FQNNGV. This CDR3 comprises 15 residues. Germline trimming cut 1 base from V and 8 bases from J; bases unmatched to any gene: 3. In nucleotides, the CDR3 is TGTGCCAGCAGCTTAGTCCGGGACAGGGATTCACCCCTCCACTTT. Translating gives CASSLVRDRDSPLHF. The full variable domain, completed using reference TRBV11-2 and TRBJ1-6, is EAGVAQSPRYKIIEKRQSVAFWCNPISGHATLYWYQQILGQGPKLLIQFQNNGVVDDSQLPKDRFSAERLKGVDSTLKIQPAKLEDSAVYLCASSLVRDRDSPLHFGNGTRLTVT.

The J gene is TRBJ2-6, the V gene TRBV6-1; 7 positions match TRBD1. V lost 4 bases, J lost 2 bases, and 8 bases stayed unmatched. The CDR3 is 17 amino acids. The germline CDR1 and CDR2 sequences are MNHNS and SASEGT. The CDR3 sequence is CASSAQGVNPGANVLTF. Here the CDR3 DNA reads TGTGCCAGCAGTGCGCAGGGGGTAAATCCTGGGGCCAACGTCCTGACTTTC.